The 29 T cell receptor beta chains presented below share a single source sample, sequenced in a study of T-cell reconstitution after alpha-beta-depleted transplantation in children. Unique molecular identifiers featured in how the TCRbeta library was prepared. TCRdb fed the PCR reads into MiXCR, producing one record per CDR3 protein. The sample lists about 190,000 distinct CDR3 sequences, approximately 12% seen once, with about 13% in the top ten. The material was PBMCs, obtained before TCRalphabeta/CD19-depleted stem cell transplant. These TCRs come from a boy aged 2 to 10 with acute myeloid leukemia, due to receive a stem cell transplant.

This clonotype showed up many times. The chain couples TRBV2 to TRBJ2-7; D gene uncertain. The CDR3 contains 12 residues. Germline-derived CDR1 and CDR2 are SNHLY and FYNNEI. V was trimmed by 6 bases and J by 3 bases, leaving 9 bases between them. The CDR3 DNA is TGTGCCAGCAGGTTGAGGAACTACGAGCAGTACGTC. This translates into CASRLRNYEQYV.

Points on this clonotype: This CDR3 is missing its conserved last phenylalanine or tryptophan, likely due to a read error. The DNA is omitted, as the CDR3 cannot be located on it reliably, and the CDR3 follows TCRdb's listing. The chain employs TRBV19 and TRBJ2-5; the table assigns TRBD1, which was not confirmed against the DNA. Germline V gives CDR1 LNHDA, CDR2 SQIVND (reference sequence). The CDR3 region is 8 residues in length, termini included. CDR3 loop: CASTPYYV.

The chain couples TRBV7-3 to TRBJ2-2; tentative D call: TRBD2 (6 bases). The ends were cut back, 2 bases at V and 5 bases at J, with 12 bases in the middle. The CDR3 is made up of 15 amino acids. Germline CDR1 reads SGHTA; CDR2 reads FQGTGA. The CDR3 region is CASSLVGRRTGELFF. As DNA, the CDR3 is TGTGCCAGCAGCTTAGTCGGGAGAAGGACCGGGGAGCTGTTTTTT.

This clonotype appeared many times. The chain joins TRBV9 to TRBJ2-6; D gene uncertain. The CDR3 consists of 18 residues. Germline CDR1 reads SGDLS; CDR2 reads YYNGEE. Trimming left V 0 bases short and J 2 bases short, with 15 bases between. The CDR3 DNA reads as TGTGCCAGCAGCGTAGAGGGATGGTCCTCTACTGGGGCCAACGTCCTGACTTTC. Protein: CASSVEGWSSTGANVLTF. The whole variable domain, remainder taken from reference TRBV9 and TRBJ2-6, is DSGVTQTPKHLITATGQRVTLRCSPRSGDLSVYWYQQSLDQGLQFLIQYYNGEERAKGNILERFSAQQFPDLHSELNLSSLELGDSALYFCASSVEGWSSTGANVLTFGAGSRLTVL.

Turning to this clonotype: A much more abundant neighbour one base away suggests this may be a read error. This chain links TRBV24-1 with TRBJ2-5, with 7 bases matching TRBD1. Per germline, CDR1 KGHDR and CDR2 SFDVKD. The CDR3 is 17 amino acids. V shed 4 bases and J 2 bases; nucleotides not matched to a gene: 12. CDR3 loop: CATSDPRVGGPQETQYF. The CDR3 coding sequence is TGTGCCACCAGTGACCCTCGTGTAGGGGGCCCTCAAGAGACCCAGTACTTC.

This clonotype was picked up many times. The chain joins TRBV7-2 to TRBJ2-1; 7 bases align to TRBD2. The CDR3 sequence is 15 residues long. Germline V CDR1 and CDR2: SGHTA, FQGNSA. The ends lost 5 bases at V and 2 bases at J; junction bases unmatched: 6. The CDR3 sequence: CASSPTSVAYNEQFF. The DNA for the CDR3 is TGTGCCAGCAGCCCTACTAGCGTAGCCTACAATGAGCAGTTCTTC.

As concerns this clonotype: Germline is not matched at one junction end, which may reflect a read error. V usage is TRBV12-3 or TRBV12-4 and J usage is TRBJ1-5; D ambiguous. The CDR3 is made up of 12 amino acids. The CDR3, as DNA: TGTGTCAGCAGTTTGGGGAGTCAGCCCCAGCATTTT. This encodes CVSSLGSQPQHF.

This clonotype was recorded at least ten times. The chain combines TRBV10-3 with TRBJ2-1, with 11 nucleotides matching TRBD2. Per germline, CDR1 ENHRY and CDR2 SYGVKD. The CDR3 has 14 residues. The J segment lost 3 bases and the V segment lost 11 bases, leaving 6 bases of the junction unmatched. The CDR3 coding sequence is TGTGCCGCCGCCGGGACTAGCGGCTACAATGAGCAGTTCTTC. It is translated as CAAAGTSGYNEQFF.

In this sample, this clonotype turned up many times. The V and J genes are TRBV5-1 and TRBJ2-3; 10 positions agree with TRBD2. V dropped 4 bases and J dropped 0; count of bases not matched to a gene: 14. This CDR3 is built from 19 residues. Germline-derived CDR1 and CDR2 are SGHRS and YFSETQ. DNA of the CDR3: TGCGCCAGCAGCGCTCCCCCGGGACTAGCGAGTCTTAGCACAGATACGCAGTATTTT. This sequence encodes CASSAPPGLASLSTDTQYF.

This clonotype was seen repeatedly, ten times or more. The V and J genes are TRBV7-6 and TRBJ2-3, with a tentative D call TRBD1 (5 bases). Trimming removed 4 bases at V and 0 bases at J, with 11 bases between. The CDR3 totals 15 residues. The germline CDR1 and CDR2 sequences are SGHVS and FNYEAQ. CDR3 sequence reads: CASSSRQTSTDTQYF. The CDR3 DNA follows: TGTGCCAGCAGCTCCCGACAGACTAGCACAGATACGCAGTATTTT.

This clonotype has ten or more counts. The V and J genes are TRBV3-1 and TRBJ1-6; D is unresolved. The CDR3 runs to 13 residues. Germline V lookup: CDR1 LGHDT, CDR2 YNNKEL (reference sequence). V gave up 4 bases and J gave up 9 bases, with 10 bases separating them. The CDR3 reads CASSPASSSPLHF. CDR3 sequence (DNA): TGTGCCAGCAGCCCCGCGAGCTCTTCACCCCTCCACTTT.

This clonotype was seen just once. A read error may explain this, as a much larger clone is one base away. CDR3 coding DNA: TGTGCCGGCACAGGGGCGACAGATACGCAGTATTTT. Translated: CAGTGATDTQYF. This rearrangement joins TRBV6-1 to TRBJ2-3; 7 bases map to TRBD1. The CDR3 loop spans 12 amino acids. The germline CDR1 and CDR2 sequences are MNHNS and SASEGT. V lost 11 bases to trimming and J lost 3 bases; unmatched junction nucleotides: 5.

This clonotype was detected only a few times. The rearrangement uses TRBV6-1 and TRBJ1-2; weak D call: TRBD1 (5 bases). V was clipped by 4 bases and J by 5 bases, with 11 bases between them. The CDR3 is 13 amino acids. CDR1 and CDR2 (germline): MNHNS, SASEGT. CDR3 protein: CASSVDRGYGYTF. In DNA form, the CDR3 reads TGTGCCAGCAGTGTCGACAGAGGATATGGCTACACCTTC.

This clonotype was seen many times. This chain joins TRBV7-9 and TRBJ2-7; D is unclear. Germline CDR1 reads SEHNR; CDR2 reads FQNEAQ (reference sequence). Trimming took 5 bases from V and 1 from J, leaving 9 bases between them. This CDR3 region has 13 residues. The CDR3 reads CASSPLESYEQYF. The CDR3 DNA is TGTGCCAGCAGCCCACTCGAATCCTACGAGCAGTACTTC.

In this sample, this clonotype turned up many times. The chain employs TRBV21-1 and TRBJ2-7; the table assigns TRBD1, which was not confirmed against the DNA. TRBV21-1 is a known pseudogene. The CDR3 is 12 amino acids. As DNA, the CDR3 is TGTGCCAGCAGCAAAGGACAGGGCGAGCAGTACGTC. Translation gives CASSKGQGEQYV.

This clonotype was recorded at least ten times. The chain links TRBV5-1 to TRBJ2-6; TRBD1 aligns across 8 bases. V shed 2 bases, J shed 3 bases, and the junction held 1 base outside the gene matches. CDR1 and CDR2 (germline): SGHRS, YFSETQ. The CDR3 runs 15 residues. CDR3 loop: CASSLQGDGANVLTF. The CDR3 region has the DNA TGCGCCAGCAGCTTACAGGGGGATGGGGCCAACGTCCTGACTTTC. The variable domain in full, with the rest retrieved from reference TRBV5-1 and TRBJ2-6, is KAGVTQTPRYLIKTRGQQVTLSCSPISGHRSVSWYQQTPGQGLQFLFEYFSETQRNKGNFPGRFSGRQFSNSRSEMNVSTLELGDSALYLCASSLQGDGANVLTFGAGSRLTVL.

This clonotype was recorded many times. The DNA of the CDR3 is TGTGCCAGCAGCGACCGGGACCCGAAGACCCAGTACTTC. Protein: CASSDRDPKTQYF. The V and J genes are TRBV7-9 and TRBJ2-5; tentatively, D is TRBD1 or TRBD2 (5 bases each). The CDR3 contains 13 residues. V gave up 5 bases and J gave up 6 bases, with 13 bases separating them. Germline V gene data show CDR1 as SEHNR and CDR2 as FQNEAQ (reference sequence).

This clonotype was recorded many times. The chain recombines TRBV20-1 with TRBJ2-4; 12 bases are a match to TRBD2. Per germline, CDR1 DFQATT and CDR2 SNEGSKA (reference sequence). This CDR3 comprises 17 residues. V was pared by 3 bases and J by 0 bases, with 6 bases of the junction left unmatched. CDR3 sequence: CSARPGLAGLAKNIQYF. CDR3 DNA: TGCAGTGCTAGGCCGGGACTAGCGGGTCTAGCCAAAAACATTCAGTACTTC.

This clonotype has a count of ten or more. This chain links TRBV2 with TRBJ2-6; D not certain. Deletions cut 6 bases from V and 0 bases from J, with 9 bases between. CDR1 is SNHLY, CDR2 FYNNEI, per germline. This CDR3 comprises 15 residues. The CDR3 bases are TGTGCCAGCAGGAGTACTTTCTCTGGGGCCAACGTCCTGACTTTC. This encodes CASRSTFSGANVLTF. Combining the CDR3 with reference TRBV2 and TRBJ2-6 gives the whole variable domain EPEVTQTPSHQVTQMGQEVILRCVPISNHLYFYWYRQILGQKVEFLVSFYNNEISEKSEIFDDQFSVERPDGSNFTLKIRSTKLEDSAMYFCASRSTFSGANVLTFGAGSRLTVL.

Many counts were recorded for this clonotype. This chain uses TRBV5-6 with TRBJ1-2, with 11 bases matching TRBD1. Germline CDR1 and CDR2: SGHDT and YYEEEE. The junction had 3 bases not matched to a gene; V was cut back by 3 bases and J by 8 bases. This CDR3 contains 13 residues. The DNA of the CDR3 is TGTGCCAGCAGCTGGACAGGGGGCGCGGGCTACACCTTC. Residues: CASSWTGGAGYTF. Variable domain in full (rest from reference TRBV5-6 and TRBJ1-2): DAGVTQSPTHLIKTRGQQVTLRCSPKSGHDTVSWYQQALGQGPQFIFQYYEEEERQRGNFPDRFSGHQFPNYSSELNVNALLLGDSALYLCASSWTGGAGYTFGSGTRLTVV.

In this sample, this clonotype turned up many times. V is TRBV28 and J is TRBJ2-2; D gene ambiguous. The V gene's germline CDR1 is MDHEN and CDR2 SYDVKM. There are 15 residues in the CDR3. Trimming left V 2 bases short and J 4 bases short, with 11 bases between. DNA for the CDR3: TGTGCCAGCAGTTTAGGCCGGAGTGTCACCGGGGAGCTGTTTTTT. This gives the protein CASSLGRSVTGELFF. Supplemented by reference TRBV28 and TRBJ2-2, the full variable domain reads DVKVTQSSRYLVKRTGEKVFLECVQDMDHENMFWYRQDPGLGLRLIYFSYDVKMKEKGDIPEGYSVSREKKERFSLILESASTNQTSMYLCASSLGRSVTGELFFGEGSRLTVL.

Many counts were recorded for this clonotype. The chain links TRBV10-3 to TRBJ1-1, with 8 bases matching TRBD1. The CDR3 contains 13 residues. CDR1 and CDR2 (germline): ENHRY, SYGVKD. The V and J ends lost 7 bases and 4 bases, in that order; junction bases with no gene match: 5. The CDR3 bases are TGTGCCATCAACGGACAGGGAGCCACTGAAGCTTTCTTT. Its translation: CAINGQGATEAFF.

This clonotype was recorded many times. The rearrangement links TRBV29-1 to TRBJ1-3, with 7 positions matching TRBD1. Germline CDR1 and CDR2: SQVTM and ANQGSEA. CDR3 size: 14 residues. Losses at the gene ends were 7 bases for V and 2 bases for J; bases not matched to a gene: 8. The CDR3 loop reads CSATDRDPGNTIYF. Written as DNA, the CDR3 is TGCAGCGCAACTGACAGGGATCCTGGAAACACCATATATTTT.

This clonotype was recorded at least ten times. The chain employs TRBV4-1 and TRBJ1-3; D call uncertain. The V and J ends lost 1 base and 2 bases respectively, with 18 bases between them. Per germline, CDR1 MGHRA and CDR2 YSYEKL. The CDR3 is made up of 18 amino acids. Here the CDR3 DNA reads TGCGCCAGCAGCCAAGGGGTGGGCCCTCCAGTCCCTGGAAACACCATATATTTT. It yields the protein CASSQGVGPPVPGNTIYF.

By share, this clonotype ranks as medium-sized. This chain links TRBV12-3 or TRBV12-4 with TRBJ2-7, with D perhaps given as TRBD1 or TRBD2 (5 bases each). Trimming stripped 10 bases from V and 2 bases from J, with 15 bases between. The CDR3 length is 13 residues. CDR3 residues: CATSTEAAYEQYF. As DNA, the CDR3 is TGTGCCACCTCGACAGAAGCGGCCTACGAGCAGTACTTC.

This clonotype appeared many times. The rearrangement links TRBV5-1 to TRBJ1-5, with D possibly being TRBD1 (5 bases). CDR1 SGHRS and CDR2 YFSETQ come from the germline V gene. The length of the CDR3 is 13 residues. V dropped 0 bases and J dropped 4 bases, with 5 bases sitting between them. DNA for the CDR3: TGCGCCAGCAGCTTGGGACAGAATCAGCCCCAGCATTTT. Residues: CASSLGQNQPQHF. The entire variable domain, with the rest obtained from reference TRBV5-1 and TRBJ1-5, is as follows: KAGVTQTPRYLIKTRGQQVTLSCSPISGHRSVSWYQQTPGQGLQFLFEYFSETQRNKGNFPGRFSGRQFSNSRSEMNVSTLELGDSALYLCASSLGQNQPQHFGDGTRLSIL.

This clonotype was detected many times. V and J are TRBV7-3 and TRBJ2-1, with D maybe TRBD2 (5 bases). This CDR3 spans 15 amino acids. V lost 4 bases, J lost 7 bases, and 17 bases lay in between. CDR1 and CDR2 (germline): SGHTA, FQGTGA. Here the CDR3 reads CASSSEIGPGNEQFF. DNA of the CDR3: TGTGCCAGCAGCTCAGAGATCGGCCCGGGGAATGAGCAGTTCTTC. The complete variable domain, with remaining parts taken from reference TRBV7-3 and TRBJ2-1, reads GAGVSQTPSNKVTEKGKYVELRCDPISGHTALYWYRQSLGQGPEFLIYFQGTGAADDSGLPNDRFFAVRPEGSVSTLKIQRTERGDSAVYLCASSSEIGPGNEQFFGPGTRLTVL.

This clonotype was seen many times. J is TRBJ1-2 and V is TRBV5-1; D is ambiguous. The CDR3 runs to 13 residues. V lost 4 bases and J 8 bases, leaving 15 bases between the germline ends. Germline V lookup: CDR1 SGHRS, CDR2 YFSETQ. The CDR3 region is CASSPDNPSGYTF. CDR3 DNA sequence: TGCGCCAGCAGCCCTGACAACCCGAGCGGCTACACCTTC.

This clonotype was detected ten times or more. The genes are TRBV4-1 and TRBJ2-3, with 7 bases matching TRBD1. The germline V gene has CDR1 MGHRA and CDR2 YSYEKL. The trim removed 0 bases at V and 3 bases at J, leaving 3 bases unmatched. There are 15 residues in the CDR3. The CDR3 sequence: CASSQEPGQTDTQYF. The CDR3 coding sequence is TGCGCCAGCAGCCAAGAACCGGGACAGACAGATACGCAGTATTTT.